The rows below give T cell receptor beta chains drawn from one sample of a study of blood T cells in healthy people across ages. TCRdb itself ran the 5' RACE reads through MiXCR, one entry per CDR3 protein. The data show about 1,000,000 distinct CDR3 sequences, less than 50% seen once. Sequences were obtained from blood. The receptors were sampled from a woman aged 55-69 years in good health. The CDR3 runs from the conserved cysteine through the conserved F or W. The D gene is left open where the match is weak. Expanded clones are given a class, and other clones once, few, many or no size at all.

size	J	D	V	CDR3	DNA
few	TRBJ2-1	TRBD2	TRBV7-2	CASSFLAGEQFF	TGTGCCAGCAGCTTTCTAGCGGGTGAGCAGTTCTTC
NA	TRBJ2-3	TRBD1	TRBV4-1	CASSQPQGFGTDTQYF	TGCGCCAGCAGCCAACCACAGGGGTTTGGCACAGATACGCAGTATTTT
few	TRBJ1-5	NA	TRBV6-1	CASRIGQSNQPQHF	TGTGCCAGCAGGATTGGACAGAGTAATCAGCCCCAGCATTTT
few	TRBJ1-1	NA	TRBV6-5	CASSSTWDTEAFF	TGTGCCAGCAGTTCCACGTGGGACACTGAAGCTTTCTTT
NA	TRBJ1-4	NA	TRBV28	CASRSPRGLHEKLFF	TGTGCCAGCAGGTCGCCCAGGGGATTGCATGAAAAACTGTTTTTT
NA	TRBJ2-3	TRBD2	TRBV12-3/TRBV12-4	CASSLGEGPTDTQYF	TGTGCCAGCAGTTTAGGGGAGGGCCCCACAGATACGCAGTATTTT
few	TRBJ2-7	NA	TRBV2	CASSERGGSSYEQYF	TGTGCCAGCAGTGAACGGGGCGGTTCCTCCTACGAGCAGTACTTC
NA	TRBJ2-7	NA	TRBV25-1	CASSSGAISYEQYF	TGTGCCAGCAGTTCAGGGGCGATCTCCTACGAGCAGTACTTC
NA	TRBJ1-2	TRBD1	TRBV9	CASSVVGQGSAGYTF	TGTGCCAGCAGCGTAGTGGGACAGGGCTCTGCGGGCTACACCTTC
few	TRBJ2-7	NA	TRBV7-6	CASSSQFLGGEQYF	TGTGCCAGCAGCTCCCAATTCCTGGGTGGCGAGCAGTACTTC
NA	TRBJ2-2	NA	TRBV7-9	CASSTQKRQYTGELFF	TGTGCCAGCAGCACTCAGAAGCGGCAGTACACCGGGGAGCTGTTTTTT
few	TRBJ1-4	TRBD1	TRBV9	CASGSGQGAPNEKLFF	TGTGCCAGCGGATCGGGACAGGGGGCGCCTAATGAAAAACTGTTTTTT
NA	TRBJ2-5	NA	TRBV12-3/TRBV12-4	CASSLQSGSSQETQYF	TGTGCCAGCAGTCTTCAGTCAGGGAGCTCCCAAGAGACCCAGTACTTC
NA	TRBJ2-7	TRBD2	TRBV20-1	CSAGGWDASSYNEQYF	TGCAGTGCGGGGGGGTGGGACGCAAGCTCCTACAATGAGCAGTACTTC
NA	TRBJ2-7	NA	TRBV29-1	CSNRDTSYEQYF	TGCAGCAACCGGGACACCTCCTACGAGCAGTACTTC
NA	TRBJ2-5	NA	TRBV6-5	CASSFAAGGPQETQYF	TGTGCCAGCAGTTTTGCAGCGGGCGGCCCCCAAGAGACCCAGTACTTC
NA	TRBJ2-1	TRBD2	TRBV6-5	CAGQRETSYNEQFF	TGTGCCGGTCAGCGGGAGACCTCCTACAATGAGCAGTTCTTC
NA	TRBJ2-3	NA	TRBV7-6	CASSRTGYDTQYF	TGTGCCAGCAGTCGGACTGGCTACGATACGCAGTATTTT
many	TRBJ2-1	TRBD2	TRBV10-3	CAIRPTSASSYNEQFF	TGTGCCATCAGGCCGACTAGCGCTAGCTCCTACAATGAGCAGTTCTTC
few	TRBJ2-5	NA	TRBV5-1	CASSLSGGPGETQYF	TGCGCCAGCAGCTTGTCAGGAGGACCGGGGGAGACCCAGTACTTC
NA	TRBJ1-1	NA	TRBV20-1	CSAQGATEAFF	TGCAGTGCGCAGGGTGCCACTGAAGCTTTCTTT
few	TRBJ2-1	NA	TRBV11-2	CASSSHPTLNNEQFF	TGTGCCAGCAGCTCCCACCCGACGCTAAACAATGAGCAGTTCTTC
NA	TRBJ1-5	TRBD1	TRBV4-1	CASSLGQGGVLRNQPQHF	TGCGCCAGCAGCCTGGGACAGGGAGGCGTATTGAGGAATCAGCCCCAGCATTTT
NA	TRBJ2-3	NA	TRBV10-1	CASSGIGTLQDTQYF	TGCGCCAGCAGTGGAATCGGGACCTTACAAGATACGCAGTATTTT
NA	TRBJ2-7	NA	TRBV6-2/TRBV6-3	CASSPLGGGPTYYEQYF	TGTGCCAGCAGTCCCCTAGGCGGCGGGCCCACCTACTACGAGCAGTACTTC
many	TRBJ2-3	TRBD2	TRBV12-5	CASGSSGSSTDTQYF	TGTGCTAGTGGTTCTAGCGGGAGTAGCACAGATACGCAGTATTTT
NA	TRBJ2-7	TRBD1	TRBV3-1	CAGSLPQAQGYEQYF	TGCGCCGGCAGCCTCCCACAAGCACAGGGGTACGAGCAGTACTTC
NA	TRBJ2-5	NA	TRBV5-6	CASSGHEETQYF	TGTGCCAGCAGCGGACACGAAGAGACCCAGTACTTC
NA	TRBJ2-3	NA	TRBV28	CASSLYGITDTQYF	TGTGCCAGCAGTTTATACGGAATCACAGATACGCAGTATTTT
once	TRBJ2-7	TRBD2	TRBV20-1	CSARDSAGGTYEQYF	TGCAGTGCTAGAGATTCAGCGGGAGGGACCTACGAGCAGTACTTC
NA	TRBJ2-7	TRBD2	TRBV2	CASSALAGGYPNEQYF	TGTGCCAGCAGTGCTCTAGCGGGAGGATATCCCAACGAGCAGTACTTC
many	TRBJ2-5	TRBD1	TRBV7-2	CASSPRQGAWETQYF	TGTGCCAGCAGCCCCCGACAGGGGGCATGGGAGACCCAGTACTTC
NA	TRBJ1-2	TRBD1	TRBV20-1	CSARDGTEPGYTF	TGCAGTGCTAGAGATGGGACAGAGCCAGGCTACACCTTC
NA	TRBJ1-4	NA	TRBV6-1	CASKEIPGPWSANEKLFF	TGTGCCAGCAAGGAAATTCCGGGGCCCTGGTCCGCTAATGAAAAACTGTTTTTT
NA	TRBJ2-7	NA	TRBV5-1	CASSSTDTSYERYF	TGCGCCAGCAGCTCAACCGACACATCCTACGAGCGGTACTTC
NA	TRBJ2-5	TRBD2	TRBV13	CASSLKTSRETQYF	TGTGCCAGCAGCTTAAAGACTAGCCGGGAGACCCAGTACTTC
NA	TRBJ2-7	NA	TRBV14	CASSQETGEQYF	TGTGCCAGCAGCCAAGAAACGGGGGAGCAGTACTTC
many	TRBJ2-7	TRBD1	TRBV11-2	CASSLDRGRYEQYF	TGTGCCAGCAGCTTAGACAGGGGGCGCTACGAGCAGTACTTC
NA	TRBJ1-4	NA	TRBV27	CASSLTAYNEKLFF	TGTGCCAGCAGTTTAACGGCTTATAATGAAAAACTGTTTTTT
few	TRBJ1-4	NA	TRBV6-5	CASSYTNEKLFF	TGTGCCAGCAGTTACACTAATGAAAAACTGTTTTTT
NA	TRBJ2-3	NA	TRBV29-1	CSACPNTDTQYF	TGCAGCGCTTGCCCAAACACAGATACGCAGTATTTT
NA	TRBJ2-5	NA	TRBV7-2	CASGPTGFSIGETQYF	TGTGCCAGCGGCCCCACAGGGTTTTCGATCGGGGAGACCCAGTACTTC
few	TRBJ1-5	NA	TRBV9	CASSLGGRADQPQHF	TGTGCCAGCAGCTTGGGAGGAAGGGCAGATCAGCCCCAGCATTTT
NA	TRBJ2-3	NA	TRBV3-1	CASTLGGYTDTQYF	TGTGCCAGCACCCTTGGCGGCTACACAGATACGCAGTATTTT
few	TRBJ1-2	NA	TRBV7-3	CASSLGDGNGYTF	TGTGCCAGCAGCTTAGGTGACGGAAATGGCTACACCTTC
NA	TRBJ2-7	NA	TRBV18	CASSPRLANLNYEQYF	TGTGCCAGCTCACCACGGTTGGCCAATCTCAACTACGAGCAGTACTTC
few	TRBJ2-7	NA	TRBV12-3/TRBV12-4	CASRRGGNPSYEQYF	TGTGCCAGCAGAAGGGGGGGGAATCCCTCCTACGAGCAGTACTTC
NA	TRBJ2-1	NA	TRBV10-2	CASRTDSYNEQFF	TGCGCCAGCAGGACGGACAGTTACAATGAGCAGTTCTTC